Below are 7 T cell receptor beta chains sequenced from a single sample in a study of blood T cell repertoires in COVID-19. Produced via immunoSEQ multiplex PCR; TCRdb's table is partial and in-frame only. The sample contains tens of thousands of clones, about 88% of which appear only once. Sequenced sample: PBMCs or T cells enriched from blood (not recorded which). Receptor source: a woman aged 45-59 years who had recovered from COVID-19.

This chain uses TRBV19 with TRBJ1-5; possible D gene TRBD1, 6 bases. Germline V gene data show CDR1 as LNHDA and CDR2 as SQIVND (reference sequence). The CDR3 consists of 17 residues. Trimming cost V 6 bases and J 3 bases, with 21 bases left between them. As DNA, the CDR3 is TGTGCCAGTAGGTTTTGGGGACAATCCGCGGACAATCAGCCCCAGCATTTT. Protein sequence: CASRFWGQSADNQPQHF. The full variable domain, its missing parts supplied by reference TRBV19 and TRBJ1-5, is DGGITQSPKYLFRKEGQNVTLSCEQNLNHDAMYWYRQDPGQGLRLIYYSQIVNDFQKGDIAEGYSVSREKKESFPLTVTSAQKNPTAFYLCASRFWGQSADNQPQHFGDGTRLSIL.

This chain joins TRBV11-2 and TRBJ1-4; 10 bases are a match to TRBD1. The germline V gene encodes CDR1 SGHAT and CDR2 FQNNGV. The CDR3 consists of 16 residues. V dropped 3 bases and J dropped 8; count of bases not matched to a gene: 9. CDR3 loop: CASSLDRGTHLEKLFF. The CDR3 DNA reads TGTGCCAGCAGCTTGGACAGGGGGACCCACCTCGAAAAACTGTTTTTT.

V and J are TRBV2 and TRBJ2-7; TRBD1 matches at 12 bases. CDR1 and CDR2 (germline): SNHLY, FYNNEI. The CDR3 length is 15 residues. With V trimmed by 4 bases and J by 6 bases, 7 bases remained unmatched. The CDR3 DNA reads TGTGCCAGCAGTGGTCCGGGACAGGGGGCTGGCGAGCAGTACTTC. It codes for CASSGPGQGAGEQYF.

The chain couples TRBV4-3 to TRBJ2-3; 12 nucleotides agree with TRBD2. This CDR3 is built from 21 residues. The ends lost 2 bases at V and 6 bases at J; junction bases unmatched: 21. Per germline, CDR1 LGHNA and CDR2 YSLEER. The CDR3 loop is CASSQYPRTSGIGAALDTQYF. Here the CDR3 DNA reads TGCGCCAGCAGCCAATACCCAAGGACTAGCGGGATAGGAGCCGCGTTGGATACGCAGTATTTT.

The chain links TRBV5-5 to TRBJ2-3; 8 bases match TRBD2. The CDR3 has 15 residues. J gave up 4 bases and V 2 bases, and 6 bases lay outside the gene matches. Germline-derived CDR1 and CDR2 are SGHKS and YYEKEE (reference sequence). The CDR3 nucleotides are TGTGCCAGCAGCTTACCCAGCGGGAGTGCAGATACGCAGTATTTT. This encodes CASSLPSGSADTQYF.

This chain links TRBV5-4 with TRBJ2-1, with TRBD2 matching 12 bases. V lost 4 bases and J lost 4; bases outside the gene matches: 3. The CDR3 contains 15 residues. CDR1 and CDR2 (germline): SGHNT, YYREEE (reference sequence). CDR3 bases: TGTGCCAGCAGCCCTAGCGGGGGGGATTACAATGAGCAGTTCTTC. Translated: CASSPSGGDYNEQFF. Based on the CDR3 plus reference TRBV5-4 and TRBJ2-1, the full variable domain is ETGVTQSPTHLIKTRGQQVTLRCSSQSGHNTVSWYQQALGQGPQFIFQYYREEENGRGNFPPRFSGLQFPNYSSELNVNALELDDSALYLCASSPSGGDYNEQFFGPGTRLTVL.

The V and J genes are TRBV2 and TRBJ1-6; D may be TRBD1 (6 bases). Trimming removed 6 bases at V and 10 bases at J, with 10 bases between. Germline loops: CDR1 SNHLY, CDR2 FYNNEI. This CDR3 contains 12 residues. In DNA form, the CDR3 reads TGTGCCAGCAGAGACAGGACCTCACCCCTCCACTTT. Its protein product is CASRDRTSPLHF.